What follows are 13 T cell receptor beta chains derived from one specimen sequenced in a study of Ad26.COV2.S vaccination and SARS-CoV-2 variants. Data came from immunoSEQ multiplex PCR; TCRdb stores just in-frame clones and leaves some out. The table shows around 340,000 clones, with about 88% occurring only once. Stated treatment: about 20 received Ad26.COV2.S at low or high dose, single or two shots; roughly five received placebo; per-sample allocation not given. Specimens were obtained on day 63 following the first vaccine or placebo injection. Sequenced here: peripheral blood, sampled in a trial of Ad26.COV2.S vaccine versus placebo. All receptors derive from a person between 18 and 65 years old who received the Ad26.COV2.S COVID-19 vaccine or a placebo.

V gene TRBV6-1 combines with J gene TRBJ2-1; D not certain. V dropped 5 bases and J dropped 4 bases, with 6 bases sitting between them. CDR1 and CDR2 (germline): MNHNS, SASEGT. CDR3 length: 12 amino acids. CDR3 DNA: TGTGCCAGCAGTAACCGTTACAATGAGCAGTTCTTC. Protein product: CASSNRYNEQFF.

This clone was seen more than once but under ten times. The CDR3 region is CASSEDRVNYGYTF. The CDR3 DNA reads TGTGCCAGCAGCGAGGACAGGGTGAACTATGGCTACACCTTC. V is TRBV2 and J is TRBJ1-2, with 8 bases identical to TRBD1. The junction had 5 bases not matched to a gene; V was cut back by 6 bases and J by 2 bases. The CDR3 has 14 residues. From germline, CDR1 is SNHLY and CDR2 FYNNEI.

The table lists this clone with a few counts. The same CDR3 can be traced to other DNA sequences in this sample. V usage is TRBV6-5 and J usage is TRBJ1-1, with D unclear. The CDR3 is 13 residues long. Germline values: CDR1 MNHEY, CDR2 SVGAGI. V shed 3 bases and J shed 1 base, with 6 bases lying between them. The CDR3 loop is CASSYAANTEAFF. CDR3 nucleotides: TGTGCCAGCAGTTATGCGGCGAACACTGAAGCTTTCTTT.

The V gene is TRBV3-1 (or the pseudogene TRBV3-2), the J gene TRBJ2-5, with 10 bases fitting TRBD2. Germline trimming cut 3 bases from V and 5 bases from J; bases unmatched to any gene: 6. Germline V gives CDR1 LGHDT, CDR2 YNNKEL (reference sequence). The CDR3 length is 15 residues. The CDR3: CASSQEGLAEETQYF. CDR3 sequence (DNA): TGTGCCAGCAGCCAGGAAGGACTAGCGGAGGAGACCCAGTACTTC.

CDR3 sequence: CASSQGRLRDSPERGYTF. The CDR3 coding sequence is TGCGCCAGCAGCCAAGGGCGGCTCCGGGACAGCCCCGAGCGAGGCTACACCTTC. The chain combines TRBV4-1 with TRBJ1-2; 7 nucleotides agree with TRBD1. V lost 1 base, J lost 8 bases, and 19 bases stayed unmatched. Germline CDR1 reads MGHRA; CDR2 reads YSYEKL. The CDR3 consists of 18 residues.

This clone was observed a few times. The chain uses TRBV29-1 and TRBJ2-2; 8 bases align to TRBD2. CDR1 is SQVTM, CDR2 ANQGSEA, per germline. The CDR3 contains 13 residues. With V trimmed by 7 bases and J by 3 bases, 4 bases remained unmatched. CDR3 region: CSAKAGDTGELFF. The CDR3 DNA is TGCAGCGCGAAAGCGGGGGACACCGGGGAGCTGTTTTTT.

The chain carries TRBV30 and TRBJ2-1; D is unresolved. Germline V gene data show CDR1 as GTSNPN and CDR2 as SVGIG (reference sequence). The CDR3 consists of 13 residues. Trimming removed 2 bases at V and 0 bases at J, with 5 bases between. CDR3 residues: CAWSTGSYNEQFF. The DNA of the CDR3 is TGTGCCTGGAGTACCGGCTCCTACAATGAGCAGTTCTTC.

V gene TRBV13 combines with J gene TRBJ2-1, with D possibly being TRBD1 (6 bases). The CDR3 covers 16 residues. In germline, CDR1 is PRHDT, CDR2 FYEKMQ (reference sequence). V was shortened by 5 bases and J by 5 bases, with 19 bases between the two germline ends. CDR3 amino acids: CASSPRIGTRDNEQFF. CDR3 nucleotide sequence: TGTGCCAGCAGCCCGAGAATTGGGACACGAGACAATGAGCAGTTCTTC.

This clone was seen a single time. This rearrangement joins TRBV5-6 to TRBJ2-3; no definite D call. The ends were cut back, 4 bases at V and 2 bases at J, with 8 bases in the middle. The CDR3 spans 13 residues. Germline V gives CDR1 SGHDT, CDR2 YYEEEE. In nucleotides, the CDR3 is TGTGCCAGCAGCCAAGGACCCACAGATACGCAGTATTTT. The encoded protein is CASSQGPTDTQYF. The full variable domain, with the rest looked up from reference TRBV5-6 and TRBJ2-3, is DAGVTQSPTHLIKTRGQQVTLRCSPKSGHDTVSWYQQALGQGPQFIFQYYEEEERQRGNFPDRFSGHQFPNYSSELNVNALLLGDSALYLCASSQGPTDTQYFGPGTRLTVL.

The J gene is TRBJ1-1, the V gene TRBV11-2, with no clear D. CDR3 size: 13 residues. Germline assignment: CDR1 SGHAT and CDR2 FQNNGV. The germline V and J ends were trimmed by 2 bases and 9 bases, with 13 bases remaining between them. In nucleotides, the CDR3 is TGTGCCAGCAGCTTATCGCATGCTCCAAAAGCTTTCTTT. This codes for CASSLSHAPKAFF. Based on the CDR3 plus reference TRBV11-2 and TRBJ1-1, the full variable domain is EAGVAQSPRYKIIEKRQSVAFWCNPISGHATLYWYQQILGQGPKLLIQFQNNGVVDDSQLPKDRFSAERLKGVDSTLKIQPAKLEDSAVYLCASSLSHAPKAFFGQGTRLTVV.

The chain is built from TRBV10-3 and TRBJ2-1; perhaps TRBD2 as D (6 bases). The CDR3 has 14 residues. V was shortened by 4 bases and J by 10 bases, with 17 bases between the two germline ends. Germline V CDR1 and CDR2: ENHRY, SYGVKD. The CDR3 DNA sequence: TGTGCCATCAGTGGGGGAGGCGAGACGGGGGAGCAGTTCTTC. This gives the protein CAISGGGETGEQFF.

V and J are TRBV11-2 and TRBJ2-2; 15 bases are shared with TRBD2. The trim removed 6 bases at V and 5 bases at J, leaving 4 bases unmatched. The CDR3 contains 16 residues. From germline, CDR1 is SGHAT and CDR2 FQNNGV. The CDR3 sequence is CASRTGTSGRTGELFF. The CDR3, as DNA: TGTGCCAGCAGAACGGGGACTAGCGGGAGGACCGGGGAGCTGTTTTTT.

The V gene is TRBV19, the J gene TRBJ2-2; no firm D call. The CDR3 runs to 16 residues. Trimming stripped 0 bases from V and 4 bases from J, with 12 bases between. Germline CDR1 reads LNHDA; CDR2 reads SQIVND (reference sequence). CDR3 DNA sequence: TGTGCCAGTAGTATAGATCGACTGAAACCCACCGGGGAGCTGTTTTTT. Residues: CASSIDRLKPTGELFF. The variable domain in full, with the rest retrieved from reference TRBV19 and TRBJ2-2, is DGGITQSPKYLFRKEGQNVTLSCEQNLNHDAMYWYRQDPGQGLRLIYYSQIVNDFQKGDIAEGYSVSREKKESFPLTVTSAQKNPTAFYLCASSIDRLKPTGELFFGEGSRLTVL.